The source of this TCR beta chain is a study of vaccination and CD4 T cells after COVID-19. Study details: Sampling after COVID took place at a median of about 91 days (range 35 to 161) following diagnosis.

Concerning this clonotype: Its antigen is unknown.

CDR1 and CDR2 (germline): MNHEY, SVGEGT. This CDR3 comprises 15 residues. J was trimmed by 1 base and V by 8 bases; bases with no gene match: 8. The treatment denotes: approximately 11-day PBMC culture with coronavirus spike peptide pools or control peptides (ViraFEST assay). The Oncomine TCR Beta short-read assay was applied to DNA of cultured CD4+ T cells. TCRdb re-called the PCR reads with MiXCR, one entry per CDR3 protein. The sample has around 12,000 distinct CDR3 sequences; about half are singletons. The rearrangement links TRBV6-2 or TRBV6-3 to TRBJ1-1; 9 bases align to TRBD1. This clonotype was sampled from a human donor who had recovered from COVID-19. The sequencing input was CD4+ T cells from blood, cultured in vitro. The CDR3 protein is CASRPGTGRNTEAFF. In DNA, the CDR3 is TGTGCCAGCCGTCCCGGGACAGGGAGGAACACTGAAGCTTTCTTT.